The present entry profiles one T cell receptor beta chain with its context. This sample is drawn from a study of cytomegalovirus exposure and HLA in healthy donors. The CDR3 runs to 15 residues. Trimming took off 4 bases at V and 6 bases at J, with 19 bases between the two ends. Germline-derived CDR1 and CDR2 are SGHAT and FQNNGV. This PCR relied on a set of 60 Vbeta primers and 13 Jbeta primers. Sequencing used immunoSEQ multiplex PCR; TCRdb keeps in-frame clones, though not all of them. Counted here are 150,000 or so clones, 82% occurring once; the ten biggest clones make up approximately 1.3%. The chain carries TRBV11-2 and TRBJ2-7; TRBD2 might be the D (6 bases). This receptor was obtained from a man between 25 and 39 years old in good health and CMV-seropositive. Sequenced material: PBMCs. CDR3: CASSSPQGRGGEQYF. The DNA for the CDR3 is TGTGCCAGCAGCTCCCCCCAGGGACGGGGAGGCGAGCAGTACTTC.